This TCR beta chain was profiled in a study of T cell responses to AZD1222 COVID-19 vaccine. Turning to the study itself: Analyses pooled second doses at about 4 or about 12 weeks. Overall study findings and caveats: White British ancestry dominated among donors, who included more females, and clonal diversity was possibly underestimated. Spike-specific TCR breadth and depth rose after two AZD1222 doses.

The CDR3 sequence is 13 residues long. Germline CDR1 and CDR2: SGHRS and YFSETQ. Trimming pared 0 bases from V and 4 bases from J, leaving 7 bases between. The repertoire was sequenced with immunoSEQ multiplex PCR; TCRdb's copy has only in-frame clones and lacks some. The repertoire includes 240,000 or so clones, about 92% of them detected once, and roughly 0.51% sits in the top ten. Regarding this clone: The antigen is unknown. Other DNA sequences in this sample translate to the same CDR3.

The specimen was peripheral blood, collected on day 0 of AZD1222 vaccination. V and J are TRBV5-1 and TRBJ2-5; TRBD1 is a possible D gene (6 bases). The clonotype was recovered from an adult in good health. DNA for the CDR3: TGCGCCAGCAGCTTGGGAGGGGGAGAGACCCAGTACTTC. Protein sequence: CASSLGGGETQYF. The full variable domain, in which reference TRBV5-1 and TRBJ2-5 provide the parts outside the CDR3, is KAGVTQTPRYLIKTRGQQVTLSCSPISGHRSVSWYQQTPGQGLQFLFEYFSETQRNKGNFPGRFSGRQFSNSRSEMNVSTLELGDSALYLCASSLGGGETQYFGPGTRLLVL.